The 6 T cell receptor beta chains below come from one sample, sequenced in a study of T-cell memory formation after mild COVID-19 (dated by TCRdb to the early 2020s). The method behind the library was 5' RACE. The sample was run on an Illumina NovaSeq 6000. The public reads were run again by TCRdb, first through fastp at Q25 and then through MiXCR, and only productive beta chains were kept. For every CDR3 protein sequence, its rows merge into one entry that carries the most common genes and DNA. For this sample there are over 250,000 distinct CDR3 sequences; roughly 15% appear just once. The ten top clones hold around 23% of the sample. Sequencing used PBMCs or a T cell subset sorted from them (not recorded which). These receptors were obtained from a man younger than 30 who had mild COVID-19 (a few samples of this study predate the infection). The sample titles of this study are shuffled in the database, so cell type and time point are left out; the donor was told from shared clones.

A few counts support this clonotype. V usage is TRBV6-5 and J usage is TRBJ2-5; no clear D. CDR1 is MNHEY and CDR2 is SVGAGI in the germline V gene. Trimming stripped 2 bases from V and 7 bases from J, with 8 bases between. This CDR3 region has 12 residues. CDR3 region: CASSYREGTQYF. The CDR3 DNA is TGTGCCAGCAGTTACCGCGAAGGGACCCAGTACTTC.

A few counts support this clonotype. V is TRBV6-2 or TRBV6-3 and J is TRBJ1-2, with D uncertain. Germline assignment: CDR1 MNHEY and CDR2 SVGEGT. Between the trimmed V and J ends, which lost 2 bases and 4 bases, there was a span of 5 bases. This CDR3 spans 12 amino acids. The CDR3 spells CASSYRTYGYTF. CDR3 nucleotides: TGTGCCAGCAGTTACCGGACCTATGGCTACACCTTC.

The chain combines TRBV4-1 with TRBJ2-1, with D maybe TRBD1 (7 bases). CDR3 length: 15 residues. Trimming left V 6 bases short and J 2 bases short, with 14 bases between. The germline V gene encodes CDR1 MGHRA and CDR2 YSYEKL. CDR3 protein: CASSQQGGPYNEQFF. The CDR3 coding sequence is TGCGCCAGCAGTCAGCAGGGGGGCCCCTACAATGAGCAGTTCTTC.

This clonotype was found a few times. The V call is TRBV14, the J call TRBJ2-3; no firm D call. The CDR3 sequence is 13 residues long. CDR1 and CDR2 from the germline V gene are SGHDN and FVKESK. The V and J ends lost 4 bases and 2 bases respectively, with 7 bases between them. CDR3 DNA sequence: TGTGCCAGCAGCCCCGTAGACACAGATACGCAGTATTTT. Its translation is CASSPVDTDTQYF.

This clonotype was observed many times. V and J are TRBV4-3 and TRBJ2-1; TRBD2 aligns across 9 bases. The CDR3 loop spans 15 amino acids. V was pared by 3 bases and J by 2 bases, with 2 bases of the junction left unmatched. CDR1 and CDR2 from the germline V gene are LGHNA and YSLEER. The CDR3: CASSQAGGPYNEQFF. The CDR3 DNA is TGCGCCAGCAGCCAGGCGGGGGGGCCCTACAATGAGCAGTTCTTC.

This clonotype was detected many times. The rearrangement joins TRBV7-2 to TRBJ2-5; 14 bases align to TRBD2. The CDR3 is made up of 16 amino acids. V was clipped by 5 bases and J by 4 bases; unmatched bases: 6. Germline V gene data show CDR1 as SGHTA and CDR2 as FQGNSA. CDR3 DNA sequence: TGTGCCAGCAGCCCCCGACTAGCGGGGGGGCGAGAGACCCAGTACTTC. This translates into CASSPRLAGGRETQYF. Full variable domain (rest looked up from reference TRBV7-2 and TRBJ2-5): GAGVSQSPSNKVTEKGKDVELRCDPISGHTALYWYRQSLGQGLEFLIYFQGNSAPDKSGLPSDRFSAERTGGSVSTLTIQRTQQEDSAVYLCASSPRLAGGRETQYFGPGTRLLVL.